This record covers a single TCR beta chain. Its antigen is not identified. The TCRbeta library was prepared with unique molecular identifiers. TCRdb passed the PCR reads through MiXCR, listing each CDR3 protein once. The sample has 120,000 to 150,000 distinct CDR3 sequences; 8% to 10% are singletons. This CDR3 has 15 amino acids. J was trimmed by 4 bases and V by 3 bases; bases with no gene match: 9. In germline, CDR1 is SQVTM, CDR2 ANQGSEA. This record comes from a study of T-cell reconstitution after alpha-beta-depleted transplantation in children. Findings and caveats of the study: One year post-transplant, T-cell counts and diversity were largely derived from T cells produced anew.

This TCR came from a female patient between 2 and 15 years old who had a stem cell transplant for congenital amegakaryocytic thrombocytopenia, so the T cells may come from the graft donor. Material: PBMCs, mostly from graft donor cells, obtained 180 days after TCRalphabeta/CD19-depleted stem cell transplant. The V call is TRBV29-1, the J call TRBJ2-5, with TRBD1 matching 9 bases. The CDR3 coding sequence is TGCAGCGTTGACAAGTCCCGGGACAGGGTAGAGACCCAGTACTTC. Encoded protein: CSVDKSRDRVETQYF.